This paragraph reports one T cell receptor (beta chain). Its antigen target is currently unknown. Nothing much larger sits one base from this clone, and base qualities are not available. The data are from a study of blood T cell repertoires in COVID-19 (dated by TCRdb to between 2020 and 2021). In the study overall: The collaborator samples originated in the United States, Italy and Spain and spanned the acute and convalescent phases of COVID-19. The prospective study material was composed of cDNA or gDNA derived from T cells, B-cell-depleted T cells, or PBMCs. Deeply sampled blood TCRbeta repertoires from subjects exposed to, actively infected with, or recovered from COVID-19 were included in the dataset. HLA class I and class II types, where available, came from metadata supplied by the sample provider rather than from assay-based typing. A freely available public database, intended as a resource for researchers studying the immune response to SARS-CoV-2, is where the repertoires were released. The samples were drawn from the first 160 participants of the ongoing ImmuneRACE study and from 1,200 or so subjects provided by 6 global collaborators. Sample metadata almost always included a de-identified subject ID, COVID-19 status, age in years and sex.

Study-wide findings and limitations: How much clinical and demographic metadata was included differed by source and by participant, and the metadata was provided uncurated.

Collaborating institutions collected whole blood in K2EDTA tubes following their own protocols. For TCRbeta analysis, collaborators shipped samples as frozen whole blood, isolated PBMCs, or DNA extracted from either of those sample types. CDR1 KGHSH and CDR2 LQKENI were looked up in the germline V gene. Trimming removed 0 bases from V and 1 base from J, leaving 12 bases between the germline ends. Counted from cysteine to phenylalanine, this CDR3 has 16 amino acids. Of the read, only the CDR3 DNA is kept; its 48 bases are in frame from base 1. TCRbeta CDR3 regions were amplified from genomic DNA using the immunoSEQ Assay, a bias-controlled multiplex PCR. Per the authors' processing: Within the assay, amplification of reference gene primers was used to estimate how many nucleated cells each sample contained. Sequence reads were collapsed and filtered to measure the absolute abundance of every unique TCRbeta CDR3 rearrangement. For each sample, productive Simpson clonality was calculated as the square root of Simpson's diversity index over productive rearrangements. The clones in this table, taken by TCRdb from immuneACCESS, are in-frame only. Not every clone is retained; where verified, under half of the shortfall comes from an unresolved V gene, and the cause of the rest is unknown. V and J calls and clone size come straight from that table; D and trimming were deduced from the DNA. Within this sample are about 64,000 clones, with roughly 88% of them counted one time only. Jointly, the top ten make up 5.5% to 6% of the sample.

Material: peripheral blood. The chain is encoded by TRBV18 joined to TRBJ1-1; there is no confident call for the D gene. This TCR was sampled from a woman aged 60-75 years with acute or convalescent COVID-19. The DNA reads TGTGCCAGCTCACCACCACATCTGGGGAGGAACACTGAAGCTTTCTTT. The resulting protein is CASSPPHLGRNTEAFF.